Below, 21 T cell receptor beta chains from the same sample are listed, as sequenced in a study of shared clonotypes between healthy human individuals. Measured with immunoSEQ multiplex PCR; TCRdb has only the in-frame clones, and not every one. The repertoire includes around 2,000,000 clones, about 93% of them detected once, and around 1.7% sits in the top ten. CD45RO-negative, CCR7-positively selected cells formed the naive CD8 fraction, excluding terminally differentiated effector memory CD45RA+ cells. Material for sequencing was naive CD8+ T cells from PBMCs. The source is a man aged 18 to 35 in good health. Some clones in this sample may be carry-over from other donors' samples.

This clone has a single count. The rearrangement joins TRBV13 to TRBJ1-1; 8 positions match TRBD1. This CDR3 has 16 residues. V shed 0 bases and J 8 bases; nucleotides not matched to a gene: 11. The V gene's germline CDR1 is PRHDT and CDR2 FYEKMQ (reference sequence). The CDR3 reads CASSLGQGATPWEAFF. DNA for the CDR3: TGTGCCAGCAGCTTAGGGCAGGGGGCGACACCATGGGAAGCTTTCTTT.

This chain connects TRBV4-3 to TRBJ2-7; 8 bases line up with TRBD1. Per the germline V gene, CDR1 is LGHNA and CDR2 is YSLEER. CDR3 length equals 15 residues. The trim removed 1 base at V and 6 bases at J, leaving 8 bases unmatched. Here the CDR3 reads CASSQGTGRFAEQYF. The CDR3 region has the DNA TGCGCCAGCAGCCAAGGGACAGGGCGGTTCGCCGAGCAGTACTTC.

This rearrangement joins TRBV6-6 to TRBJ1-2; maybe TRBD1 (6 bases). Trimming shortened V by 8 bases and J by 4 bases, and 11 bases separated the two germline ends. The CDR3 length is 12 residues. Per the germline V gene, CDR1 is MNHNY and CDR2 is SVGAGI (reference sequence). The CDR3 reads CASRQGLYGYTF. The CDR3 nucleotides are TGTGCCAGCCGCCAGGGGCTCTATGGCTACACCTTC.

This clone was recorded once. This chain links TRBV5-8 with TRBJ2-5, with a weak D call TRBD1 (6 bases). V was cut by 4 bases and J by 2 bases, with 15 bases left in between. CDR3 length: 15 residues. From germline, CDR1 is SGHTS and CDR2 YDEGEE. CDR3 region: CASSLGTHKQETQYF. The DNA of the CDR3 is TGTGCCAGCAGCCTCGGGACACACAAACAAGAGACCCAGTACTTC.

The V call is TRBV7-6, the J call TRBJ1-5; TRBD1 agrees at 8 bases. V lost 5 bases, J lost 3 bases, and 9 bases stayed unmatched. From germline, CDR1 is SGHVS and CDR2 FNYEAQ. The CDR3 has 16 amino acids. DNA for the CDR3: TGTGCCAGCAGCCCCGGTAGACAGGGGCACAATCAGCCCCAGCATTTT. As protein: CASSPGRQGHNQPQHF.

The chain joins TRBV9 to TRBJ2-1, with a possible D match to TRBD2 (7 bases). Trimming removed 4 bases from V and 8 bases from J, with 19 bases in between. Germline-derived CDR1 and CDR2 are SGDLS and YYNGEE. CDR3 length: 15 amino acids. In nucleotides, the CDR3 is TGTGCCAGCAGCCTGGGGGGGGCCCCCCGGGATGAGCAGTTCTTC. As protein: CASSLGGAPRDEQFF.

The chain couples TRBV11-1 to TRBJ2-7; no reliable D call. Germline values: CDR1 SGHAT, CDR2 FQDESV (reference sequence). There are 16 residues in the CDR3. The V end lost 8 bases, the J end lost 4 bases, and 24 bases lay between the germline ends. CDR3 amino acids: CASGNPALGGPYEQYF. CDR3 nucleotide sequence: TGTGCCAGCGGAAATCCCGCACTCGGCGGACCATACGAGCAGTACTTC.

The chain links TRBV5-6 to TRBJ2-1; unclear D gene. Trimming cost V 2 bases and J 8 bases, with 14 bases left between them. CDR3 size: 14 residues. Germline loops: CDR1 SGHDT, CDR2 YYEEEE. This CDR3 is CASSFGGSKYEQFF. CDR3 sequence (DNA): TGTGCCAGCAGCTTTGGCGGCAGCAAATATGAGCAGTTCTTC. The full variable domain, rest sourced from reference TRBV5-6 and TRBJ2-1, is DAGVTQSPTHLIKTRGQQVTLRCSPKSGHDTVSWYQQALGQGPQFIFQYYEEEERQRGNFPDRFSGHQFPNYSSELNVNALLLGDSALYLCASSFGGSKYEQFFGPGTRLTVL.

This clone appeared a single time. This chain joins TRBV9 and TRBJ1-4, with a possible D match to TRBD1 (5 bases). Trimming removed 0 bases from V and 10 bases from J, with 19 bases in between. The CDR3 extends over 16 amino acids. Germline assignment: CDR1 SGDLS and CDR2 YYNGEE. CDR3: CASSVEPGPLSSKLFF. The CDR3 DNA is TGTGCCAGCAGCGTAGAACCGGGACCGCTATCTTCAAAACTGTTTTTT. The complete variable domain, with remaining parts taken from reference TRBV9 and TRBJ1-4, reads DSGVTQTPKHLITATGQRVTLRCSPRSGDLSVYWYQQSLDQGLQFLIQYYNGEERAKGNILERFSAQQFPDLHSELNLSSLELGDSALYFCASSVEPGPLSSKLFFGSGTQLSVL.

CDR3 DNA: TGTGCCAGTAGTCGGGGGCCCGGCGGGAACACTGAAGCTTTCTTT. Translation: CASSRGPGGNTEAFF. This chain joins TRBV19 and TRBJ1-1; D perhaps matches TRBD1 (6 bases). CDR1 is LNHDA and CDR2 is SQIVND in the germline V gene (reference sequence). V lost 5 bases, J lost 1 base, and 14 bases lay in between. This CDR3 has 15 residues.

V usage is TRBV11-2 and J usage is TRBJ2-5, with a possible D match to TRBD1 (6 bases). Trimming left V 2 bases short and J 1 base short, with 17 bases between. This CDR3 has 17 amino acids. Germline values: CDR1 SGHAT, CDR2 FQNNGV. CDR3: CASSLSGGQRLQETQYF. The CDR3 region has the DNA TGTGCCAGCAGCTTATCGGGTGGACAGAGGCTCCAAGAGACCCAGTACTTC.

The gene calls are TRBV5-1 and TRBJ2-6; D is perhaps TRBD2 (6 bases). Germline CDR1 and CDR2: SGHRS and YFSETQ. Trimming removed 2 bases from V and 4 bases from J, with 19 bases in between. The CDR3 is 18 amino acids. CDR3 in amino acids: CASSLSERAPLGANVLTF. The CDR3, as DNA: TGCGCCAGCAGCTTAAGCGAGCGGGCCCCTTTGGGGGCCAACGTCCTGACTTTC.

There are a few counts of this clone. The chain has TRBV19 and TRBJ1-1, with D maybe TRBD1 (5 bases). The CDR3 is made up of 14 amino acids. The V gene's germline CDR1 is LNHDA and CDR2 SQIVND (reference sequence). V lost 6 bases, J lost 4 bases, and 15 bases lay in between. CDR3 nucleotides: TGTGCCAGTAGGGTTGGGAGGGGCGGCACTGAAGCTTTCTTT. This gives the protein CASRVGRGGTEAFF. Filled out from reference TRBV19 and TRBJ1-1, the complete variable domain reads DGGITQSPKYLFRKEGQNVTLSCEQNLNHDAMYWYRQDPGQGLRLIYYSQIVNDFQKGDIAEGYSVSREKKESFPLTVTSAQKNPTAFYLCASRVGRGGTEAFFGQGTRLTVV.

The gene calls are TRBV6-5 and TRBJ1-2, with 7 bases fitting TRBD1. From germline, CDR1 is MNHEY and CDR2 SVGAGI. Trimming cost V 7 bases and J 4 bases; bases outside gene matches: 12. The CDR3 runs to 15 residues. CDR3 DNA: TGTGCCAGCACCCTTTACCCCGACAGGGCCTATGGCTACACCTTC. As protein: CASTLYPDRAYGYTF.

The gene calls are TRBV7-2 and TRBJ2-3, with D possibly being TRBD1 or TRBD2 (6 bases each). The V end was cut by 3 bases, the J end by 0 bases, with 10 bases between. The CDR3 is made up of 15 amino acids. Germline V gives CDR1 SGHTA, CDR2 FQGNSA. CDR3 in amino acids: CASSFGGGSTDTQYF. CDR3 DNA: TGTGCCAGCAGCTTTGGAGGGGGGAGCACAGATACGCAGTATTTT.

This sequence joins TRBV5-1 and TRBJ2-3; D gene ambiguous. Germline V lookup: CDR1 SGHRS, CDR2 YFSETQ. CDR3 length: 16 residues. V shed 0 bases and J shed 2 bases, with 13 bases lying between them. The CDR3 bases are TGCGCCAGCAGCTTGGCCGTCAAGCTTAACACAGATACGCAGTATTTT. This encodes CASSLAVKLNTDTQYF.

This sequence joins TRBV10-2 and TRBJ2-3; D ambiguous. This CDR3 comprises 17 residues. The V and J ends lost 8 bases and 0 bases respectively, with 21 bases between them. From germline, CDR1 is WSHSY and CDR2 SAAADI. The CDR3 DNA reads as TGCGCCAGCGAAGCCTCTGAAGTACCTCTAAGCACAGATACGCAGTATTTT. Translated: CASEASEVPLSTDTQYF.

The rearrangement uses TRBV15 and TRBJ2-2; 11 bases align to TRBD1. J gave up 5 bases and V 5 bases, and 7 bases lay outside the gene matches. Germline CDR1 and CDR2: LNHNV and YYDKDF (reference sequence). This CDR3 contains 16 residues. The CDR3 sequence: CATSDRDRGETGELFF. Written as DNA, the CDR3 is TGTGCCACCAGCGACCGGGACAGGGGGGAAACCGGGGAGCTGTTTTTT.

This clone was seen a handful of times. V and J are TRBV11-2 and TRBJ2-1; D is unclear. Trimming took 7 bases from V and 2 from J, leaving 6 bases between them. This CDR3 contains 12 residues. Looked up from germline, CDR1 is SGHAT and CDR2 is FQNNGV. This chain's CDR3 is CASTSPYNEQFF. Here the CDR3 DNA reads TGTGCCAGCACCTCGCCCTACAATGAGCAGTTCTTC.

The V gene is TRBV7-9, the J gene TRBJ2-2, with D perhaps given as TRBD1 or TRBD2 (5 bases each). CDR3 length: 15 residues. V lost 5 bases and J lost 3, with 13 bases in between. Germline V lookup: CDR1 SEHNR, CDR2 FQNEAQ (reference sequence). CDR3 sequence reads: CASSKGTGHTGELFF. Written as DNA, the CDR3 is TGTGCCAGCAGCAAAGGGACGGGGCACACCGGGGAGCTGTTTTTT. The variable domain in full, with the rest retrieved from reference TRBV7-9 and TRBJ2-2, is DTGVSQNPRHKITKRGQNVTFRCDPISEHNRLYWYRQTLGQGPEFLTYFQNEAQLEKSRLLSDRFSAERPKGSFSTLEIQRTEQGDSAMYLCASSKGTGHTGELFFGEGSRLTVL.

The chain uses TRBV5-1 and TRBJ2-5, with D unclear. The germline CDR1 and CDR2 sequences are SGHRS and YFSETQ. The V and J ends lost 2 bases and 3 bases respectively, with 20 bases between them. This CDR3 region has 17 residues. CDR3 region: CASSFLSFADGEETQYF. The DNA of the CDR3 is TGCGCCAGCAGCTTTTTATCCTTCGCGGACGGAGAAGAGACCCAGTACTTC.